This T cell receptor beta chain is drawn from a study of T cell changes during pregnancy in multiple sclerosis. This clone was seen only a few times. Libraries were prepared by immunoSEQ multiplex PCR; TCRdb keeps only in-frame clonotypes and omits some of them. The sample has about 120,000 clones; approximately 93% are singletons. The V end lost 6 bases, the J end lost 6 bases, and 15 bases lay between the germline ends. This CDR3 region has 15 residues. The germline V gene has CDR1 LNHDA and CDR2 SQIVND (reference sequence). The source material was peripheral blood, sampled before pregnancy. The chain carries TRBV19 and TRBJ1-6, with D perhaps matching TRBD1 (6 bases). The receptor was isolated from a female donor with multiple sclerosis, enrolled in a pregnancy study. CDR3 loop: CASSRGGRANSPLHF. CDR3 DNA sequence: TGTGCCAGTAGCCGCGGGGGCAGGGCTAATTCACCCCTCCACTTT.